Reported below is one T cell receptor beta chain. Graves' hyperthyroidism qualified as stable when ophthalmopathy did not progress within 18 months. This record belongs to a study of T cells in Graves' hyperthyroidism and ophthalmopathy. Study background: Peripheral blood was collected at initial diagnosis, before any treatment.

CDR1 LGHNA and CDR2 YSLEER come from the germline V gene. CDR3 size: 13 residues. Trimming stripped 4 bases from V and 7 bases from J, with 14 bases between. The TCR beta CDR3 regions underwent amplification using RNA transcripts as the source. First-round RT-PCR targeting the TCR CDR3 was performed with the HTBI primer set. MiXCR was run by TCRdb on the multiplex PCR reads, yielding one entry per CDR3 protein. The sample has hundreds of thousands of distinct CDR3 sequences, over 15% seen once. The chain employs TRBV4-3 and TRBJ2-7; no clear D gene. Sample: blood. This TCR was sampled from a woman aged 18-29 years with Graves' hyperthyroidism. The DNA of the CDR3 is TGCGCCAGCAGCCCAGGAATTATACGGGAGCAGTACTTC. It encodes CASSPGIIREQYF.